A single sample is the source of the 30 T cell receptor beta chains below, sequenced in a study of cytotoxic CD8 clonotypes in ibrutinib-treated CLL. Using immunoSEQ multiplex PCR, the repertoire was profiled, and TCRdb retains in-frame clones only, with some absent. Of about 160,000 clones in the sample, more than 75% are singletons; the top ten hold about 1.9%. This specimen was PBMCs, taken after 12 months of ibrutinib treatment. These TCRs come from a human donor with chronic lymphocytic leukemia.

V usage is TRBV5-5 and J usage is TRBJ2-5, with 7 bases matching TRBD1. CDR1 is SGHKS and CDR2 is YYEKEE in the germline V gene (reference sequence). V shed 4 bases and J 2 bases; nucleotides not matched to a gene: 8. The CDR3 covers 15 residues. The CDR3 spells CASSVYGTAQETQYF. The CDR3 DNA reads TGTGCCAGCAGCGTCTACGGGACAGCGCAAGAGACCCAGTACTTC.

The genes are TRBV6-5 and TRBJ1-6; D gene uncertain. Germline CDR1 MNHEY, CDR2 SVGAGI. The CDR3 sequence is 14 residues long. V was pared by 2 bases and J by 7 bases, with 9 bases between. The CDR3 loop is CASSYRAGNSPLHF. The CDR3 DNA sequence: TGTGCCAGCAGTTACCGGGCGGGAAATTCACCCCTCCACTTT.

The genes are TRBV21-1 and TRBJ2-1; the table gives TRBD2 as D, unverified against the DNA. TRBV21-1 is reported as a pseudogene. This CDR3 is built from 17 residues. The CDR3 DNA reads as TGTGCCAGCGGTCCGTCGGGGGGGGCGCGATATAACAATGAGCAGTTCTTC. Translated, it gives CASGPSGGARYNNEQFF.

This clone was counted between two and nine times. DNA for the CDR3: TGTGCCAGCTGTGAAGCGTACGAGCAGTACTTC. It yields the protein CASCEAYEQYF. This chain links TRBV28 with TRBJ2-7; no firm D call. This CDR3 comprises 11 residues. CDR1 and CDR2 (germline): MDHEN, SYDVKM. Trimming removed 8 bases from V and 4 bases from J, with 9 bases in between.

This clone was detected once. In DNA, the CDR3 is TGTGCCAGCAGTCTGCTCACCGTGGGAGAGACCCAGTACTTC. Its translation is CASSLLTVGETQYF. The chain uses TRBV28 and TRBJ2-5; no clear D. The CDR3 runs 14 residues. V was cut by 5 bases and J by 4 bases, with 14 bases left in between. CDR1 MDHEN and CDR2 SYDVKM come from the germline V gene.

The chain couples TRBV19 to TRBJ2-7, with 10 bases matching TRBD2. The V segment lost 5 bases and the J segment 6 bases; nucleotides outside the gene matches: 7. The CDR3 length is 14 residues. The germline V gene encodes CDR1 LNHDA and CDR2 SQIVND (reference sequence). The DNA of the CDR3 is TGTGCCAGTAGTCCGTCCGGACTAGCGGTCGAGCAGTACTTC. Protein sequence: CASSPSGLAVEQYF.

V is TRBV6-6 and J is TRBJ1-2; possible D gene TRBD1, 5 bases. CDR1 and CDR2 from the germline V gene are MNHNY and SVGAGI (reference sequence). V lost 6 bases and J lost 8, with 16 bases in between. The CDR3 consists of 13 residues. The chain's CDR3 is CASSPLSGTGYTF. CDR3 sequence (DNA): TGTGCCAGCAGCCCCCTCTCAGGGACCGGCTACACCTTC.

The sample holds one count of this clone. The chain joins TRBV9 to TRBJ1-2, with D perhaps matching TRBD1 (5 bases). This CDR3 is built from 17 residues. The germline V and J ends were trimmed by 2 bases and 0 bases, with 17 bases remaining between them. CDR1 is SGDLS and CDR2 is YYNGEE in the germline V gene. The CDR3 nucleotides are TGTGCCAGCAGCGTGGGCTTAGGGGCAATAGCTAACTATGGCTACACCTTC. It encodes CASSVGLGAIANYGYTF. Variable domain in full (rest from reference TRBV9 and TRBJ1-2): DSGVTQTPKHLITATGQRVTLRCSPRSGDLSVYWYQQSLDQGLQFLIQYYNGEERAKGNILERFSAQQFPDLHSELNLSSLELGDSALYFCASSVGLGAIANYGYTFGSGTRLTVV.

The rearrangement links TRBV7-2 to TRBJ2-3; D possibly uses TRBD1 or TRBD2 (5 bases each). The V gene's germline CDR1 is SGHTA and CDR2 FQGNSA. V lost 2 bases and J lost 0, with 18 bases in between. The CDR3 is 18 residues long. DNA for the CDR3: TGTGCCAGCAGCTTAAGGGGCCAGGGAGTGGGGAGCACAGATACGCAGTATTTT. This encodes CASSLRGQGVGSTDTQYF.

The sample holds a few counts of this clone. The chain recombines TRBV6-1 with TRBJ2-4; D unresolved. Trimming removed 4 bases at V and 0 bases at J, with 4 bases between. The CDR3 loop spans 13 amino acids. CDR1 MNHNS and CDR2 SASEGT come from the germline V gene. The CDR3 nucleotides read TGTGCCAGCAGTGTTGAAGCCAAAAACATTCAGTACTTC. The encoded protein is CASSVEAKNIQYF.

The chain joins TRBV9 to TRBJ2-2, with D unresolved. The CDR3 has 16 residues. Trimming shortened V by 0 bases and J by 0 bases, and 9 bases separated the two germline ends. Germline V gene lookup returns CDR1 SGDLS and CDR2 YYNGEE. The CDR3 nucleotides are TGTGCCAGCAGCGTAGATCCAAATCCGAACACCGGGGAGCTGTTTTTT. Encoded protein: CASSVDPNPNTGELFF.

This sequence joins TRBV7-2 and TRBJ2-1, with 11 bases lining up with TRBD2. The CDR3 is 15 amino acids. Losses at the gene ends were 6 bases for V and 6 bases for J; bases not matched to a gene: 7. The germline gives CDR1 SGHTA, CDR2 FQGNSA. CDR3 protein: CASRPLAGVSNEQFF. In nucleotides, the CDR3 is TGTGCCAGCAGGCCACTAGCGGGAGTGTCCAATGAGCAGTTCTTC. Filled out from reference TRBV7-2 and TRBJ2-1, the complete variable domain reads GAGVSQSPSNKVTEKGKDVELRCDPISGHTALYWYRQSLGQGLEFLIYFQGNSAPDKSGLPSDRFSAERTGGSVSTLTIQRTQQEDSAVYLCASRPLAGVSNEQFFGPGTRLTVL.

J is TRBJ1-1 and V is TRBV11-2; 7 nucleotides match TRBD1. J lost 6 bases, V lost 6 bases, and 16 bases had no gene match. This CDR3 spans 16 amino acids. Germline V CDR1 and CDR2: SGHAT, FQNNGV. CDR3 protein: CASRYRRGGTVSEAFF. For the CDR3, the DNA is TGTGCCAGCAGGTATCGCAGGGGGGGGACCGTATCTGAAGCTTTCTTT. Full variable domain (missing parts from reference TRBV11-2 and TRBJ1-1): EAGVAQSPRYKIIEKRQSVAFWCNPISGHATLYWYQQILGQGPKLLIQFQNNGVVDDSQLPKDRFSAERLKGVDSTLKIQPAKLEDSAVYLCASRYRRGGTVSEAFFGQGTRLTVV.

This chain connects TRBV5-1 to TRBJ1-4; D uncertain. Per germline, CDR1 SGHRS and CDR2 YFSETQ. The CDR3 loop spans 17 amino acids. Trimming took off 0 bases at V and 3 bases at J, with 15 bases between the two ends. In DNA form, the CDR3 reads TGCGCCAGCAGCTTGGGGGTCAAATATCGGCCTAATGAAAAACTGTTTTTT. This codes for CASSLGVKYRPNEKLFF.

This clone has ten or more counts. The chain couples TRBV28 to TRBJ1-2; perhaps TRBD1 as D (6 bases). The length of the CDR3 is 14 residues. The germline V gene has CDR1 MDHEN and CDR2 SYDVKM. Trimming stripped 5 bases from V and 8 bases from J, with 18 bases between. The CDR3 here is CASSGGQGRGGYTF. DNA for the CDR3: TGTGCCAGCAGTGGCGGGCAGGGGAGAGGAGGCTACACCTTC.

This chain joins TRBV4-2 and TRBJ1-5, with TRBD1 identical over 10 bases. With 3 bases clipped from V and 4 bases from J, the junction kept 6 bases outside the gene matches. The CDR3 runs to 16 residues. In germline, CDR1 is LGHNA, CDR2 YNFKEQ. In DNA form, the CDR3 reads TGTGCCAGCAGCCAGGGGACAGGGGTTCTAAATCAGCCCCAGCATTTT. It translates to CASSQGTGVLNQPQHF.

The CDR3 sequence: CASSLAGEMNTEAFF. The CDR3 coding sequence is TGCGCCAGCAGCTTGGCAGGAGAGATGAACACTGAAGCTTTCTTT. This chain joins TRBV5-1 and TRBJ1-1; D is uncertain. The V gene's germline CDR1 is SGHRS and CDR2 YFSETQ. V lost 0 bases and J lost 0, with 9 bases in between. CDR3 length: 15 amino acids.

CDR3: CASSPRPGELFF. In nucleotides, the CDR3 is TGTGCCAGCAGCCCCAGGCCCGGGGAGCTGTTTTTT. This rearrangement joins TRBV28 to TRBJ2-2, with no clear D. CDR1 MDHEN and CDR2 SYDVKM come from the germline V gene. V was pared by 6 bases and J by 6 bases, with 8 bases between. This CDR3 region has 12 residues.

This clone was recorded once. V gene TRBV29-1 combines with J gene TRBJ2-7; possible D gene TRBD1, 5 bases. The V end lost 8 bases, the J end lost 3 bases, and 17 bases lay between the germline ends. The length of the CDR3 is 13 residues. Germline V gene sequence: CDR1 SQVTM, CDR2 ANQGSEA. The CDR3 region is CSPLRGTDYEQYF. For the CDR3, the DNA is TGCAGCCCTTTAAGGGGAACCGACTACGAGCAGTACTTC.

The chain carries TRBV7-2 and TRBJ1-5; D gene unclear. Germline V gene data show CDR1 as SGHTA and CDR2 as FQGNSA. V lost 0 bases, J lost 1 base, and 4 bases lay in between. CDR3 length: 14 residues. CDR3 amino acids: CASSLASSNQPQHF. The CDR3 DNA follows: TGTGCCAGCAGCTTAGCATCGAGCAATCAGCCCCAGCATTTT.

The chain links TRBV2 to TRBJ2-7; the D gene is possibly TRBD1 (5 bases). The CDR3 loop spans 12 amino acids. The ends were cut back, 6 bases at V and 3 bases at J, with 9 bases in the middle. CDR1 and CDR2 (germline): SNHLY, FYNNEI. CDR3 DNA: TGTGCCAGCAGCTCCGACAGCTACGAGCAGTACTTC. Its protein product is CASSSDSYEQYF.

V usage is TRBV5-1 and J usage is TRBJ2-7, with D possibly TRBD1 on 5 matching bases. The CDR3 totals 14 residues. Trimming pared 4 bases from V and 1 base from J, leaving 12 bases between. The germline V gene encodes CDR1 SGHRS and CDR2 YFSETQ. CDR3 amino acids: CASSPDSHSYEQYF. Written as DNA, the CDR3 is TGCGCCAGCAGCCCTGACAGCCATTCCTACGAGCAGTACTTC.

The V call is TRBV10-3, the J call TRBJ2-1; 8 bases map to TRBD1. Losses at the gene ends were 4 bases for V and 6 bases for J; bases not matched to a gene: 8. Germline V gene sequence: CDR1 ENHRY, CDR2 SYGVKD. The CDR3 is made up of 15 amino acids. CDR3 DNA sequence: TGTGCCATCAGTGGAGGCAGGGGGCTGTTCAATGAGCAGTTCTTC. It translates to CAISGGRGLFNEQFF.

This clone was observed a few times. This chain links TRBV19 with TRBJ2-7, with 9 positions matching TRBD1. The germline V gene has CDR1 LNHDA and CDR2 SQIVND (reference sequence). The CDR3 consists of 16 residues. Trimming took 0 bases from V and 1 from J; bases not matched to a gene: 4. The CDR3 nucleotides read TGTGCCAGTAGTATAGATTCAGACAGGGGGTCCTACGAGCAGTACTTC. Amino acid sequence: CASSIDSDRGSYEQYF.

CDR3 sequence (DNA): TGTGCCTGGAGTGTAGCGGGACAGGTCAGCTCCTACGAGCAGTACTTC. Amino acids: CAWSVAGQVSSYEQYF. The V and J genes are TRBV30 and TRBJ2-7; TRBD1 is a possible D gene (8 bases). The CDR3 is 16 amino acids. The germline gives CDR1 GTSNPN, CDR2 SVGIG (reference sequence). The germline V and J ends were trimmed by 0 bases and 0 bases, with 15 bases remaining between them.

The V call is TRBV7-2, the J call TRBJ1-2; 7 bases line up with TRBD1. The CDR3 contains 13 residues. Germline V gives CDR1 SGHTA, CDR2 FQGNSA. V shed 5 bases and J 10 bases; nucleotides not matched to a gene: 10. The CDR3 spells CASSADRDNAYTF. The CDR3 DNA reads TGTGCCAGCAGCGCCGACAGGGATAATGCCTACACCTTC.

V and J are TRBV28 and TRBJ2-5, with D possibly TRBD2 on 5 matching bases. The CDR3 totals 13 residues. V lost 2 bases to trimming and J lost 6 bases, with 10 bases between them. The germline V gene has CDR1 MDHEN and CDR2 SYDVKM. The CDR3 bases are TGTGCCAGCAGTTTAGAGCGGAGGAAGACCCAGTACTTC. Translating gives CASSLERRKTQYF.

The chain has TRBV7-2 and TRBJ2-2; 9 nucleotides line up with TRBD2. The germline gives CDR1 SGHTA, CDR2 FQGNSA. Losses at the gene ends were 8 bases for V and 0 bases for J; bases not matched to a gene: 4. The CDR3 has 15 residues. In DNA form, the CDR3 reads TGTGCCAGCGGTAGCGGGGGCTCGAACACCGGGGAGCTGTTTTTT. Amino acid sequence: CASGSGGSNTGELFF.

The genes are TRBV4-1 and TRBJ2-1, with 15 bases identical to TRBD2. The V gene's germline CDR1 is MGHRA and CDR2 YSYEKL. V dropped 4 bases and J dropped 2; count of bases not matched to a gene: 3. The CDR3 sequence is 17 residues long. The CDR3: CASSRTSGRDTYNEQFF. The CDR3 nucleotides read TGCGCCAGCAGCCGGACTAGCGGGAGGGATACCTACAATGAGCAGTTCTTC.

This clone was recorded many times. The CDR3 here is CASSKTHYEQYF. The CDR3 DNA reads as TGTGCCAGCAGCAAAACCCACTACGAGCAGTACTTC. This sequence joins TRBV21-1 and TRBJ2-7. TRBV21-1 has pseudogene status. The CDR3 consists of 12 residues.